There are a few counts of the clone carrying this TCR beta chain. Its cognate antigen is unknown. The sample belongs to a study of cytomegalovirus exposure and HLA in healthy donors. Study details: Among approximately 390 genotyped donors, around 80% fell in the Caucasian-associated ancestry cluster.

Study findings and constraints: Trimming of TCR beta V- and J-genes showed a link, identified in a later analysis, to a missense DCLRE1C variant. There were several of the most significant clusters that appeared linked to common viral pathogens in a later analysis. Among donors in an Asian-associated ancestry cluster, a later analysis reportedly found fewer N-insertions than the roughly 610-donor mean.

Trimming shortened V by 5 bases and J by 5 bases, and 7 bases separated the two germline ends. The CDR3 sequence is 10 residues long. Germline lookup yields CDR1 DFQATT and CDR2 SNEGSKA (reference sequence). Amplification used 60 Vbeta primers and 13 Jbeta primers. Profiled with immunoSEQ multiplex PCR; TCRdb holds only in-frame clones, not every one. The profile shows 150,000 to 200,000 clones, approximately 70% of them singletons. The J gene is TRBJ2-7, the V gene TRBV20-1; unclear D gene. The source material was PBMCs. This clonotype was obtained from a man aged 40-49 years in good health and CMV-seropositive. CDR3 coding DNA: TGCAGTGCTTATGCGGACGAGCAGTACTTC. This gives the protein CSAYADEQYF.